This T cell receptor (beta chain) was found in a study of pediatric ulcerative colitis. Findings and caveats of the study: In rectum, acute severe colitis had expanded clones and less diversity. A couple of patients had blood samples with substantially reduced template counts.

CDR3 length: 13 residues. The germline CDR1 and CDR2 sequences are SEHNR and FQNEAQ (reference sequence). With 0 bases removed from V and 5 bases from J, the gap between germline ends came to 7 bases. Up to 500,000 reads were sequenced per sample. Measured with immunoSEQ multiplex PCR; TCRdb has only the in-frame clones, and not every one. The sample has 44,000 or so clones, around 78% seen once. Comment on this clone: Antigen specificity is unknown. This sample includes further DNA sequences coding for the same CDR3.

During colonoscopy, one to two rectal pinch biopsies were collected. The sequenced sample was gut tissue. The chain joins TRBV7-9 to TRBJ1-1; possibly TRBD1 for D (5 bases). This clonotype originated in a girl aged 5 to 17 with moderate ulcerative colitis. The CDR3 loop reads CASSLAAGTEAFF. CDR3 sequence (DNA): TGTGCCAGCAGCTTAGCAGCAGGGACTGAAGCTTTCTTT.